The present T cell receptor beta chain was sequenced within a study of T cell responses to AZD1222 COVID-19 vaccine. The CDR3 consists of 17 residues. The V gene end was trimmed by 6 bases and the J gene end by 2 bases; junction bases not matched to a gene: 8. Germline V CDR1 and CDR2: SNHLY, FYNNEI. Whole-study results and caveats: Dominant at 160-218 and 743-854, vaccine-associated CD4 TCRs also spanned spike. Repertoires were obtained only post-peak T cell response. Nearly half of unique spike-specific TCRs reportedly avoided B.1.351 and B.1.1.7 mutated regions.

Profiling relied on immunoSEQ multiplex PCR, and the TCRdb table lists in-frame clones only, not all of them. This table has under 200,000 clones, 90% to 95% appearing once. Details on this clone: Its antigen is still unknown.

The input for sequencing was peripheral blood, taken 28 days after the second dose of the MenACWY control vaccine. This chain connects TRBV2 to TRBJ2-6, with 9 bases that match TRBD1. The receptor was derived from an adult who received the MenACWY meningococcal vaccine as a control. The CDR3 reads CASSRDRASTGANVLTF. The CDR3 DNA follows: TGTGCCAGCAGCCGGGACAGGGCCTCAACTGGGGCCAACGTCCTGACTTTC.